A selection of T cell receptor beta chains follows, all from one sample in a study of breast tumors, draining lymph nodes, adjacent tissues. In TCRdb, the multiplex PCR reads were re-called with MiXCR into one record per CDR3 protein. Altogether fewer than 150,000 distinct CDR3 sequences are present, around 21% being singletons, with the ten largest covering roughly 2%. The sequencing input was axillary lymph node tissue. The source is a female donor with breast cancer. Some clones in this sample may be carry-over from other donors' samples. Both conserved end residues are part of each CDR3. Fields, in order: clone size, D gene, J gene, V gene, CDR3 protein, CDR3 DNA. A D gene is named only where the DNA matches it firmly. Size values are once, few and many counts, or a class for expanded clones, and some rows have none.

abundance: .
d_gene: .
j_gene: TRBJ2-3
v_gene: TRBV25-1
CDR3aa: CASREETGTDTQYF
CDR3nt: TGTGCCAGCAGAGAGGAGACAGGCACAGATACGCAGTATTTT

abundance: many
d_gene: TRBD1
j_gene: TRBJ1-2
v_gene: TRBV9
CDR3aa: CASSVEAGGDYGYTF
CDR3nt: TGTGCCAGCAGCGTCGAGGCAGGGGGTGATTATGGCTACACCTTC

abundance: many
d_gene: TRBD2
j_gene: TRBJ2-7
v_gene: TRBV5-4
CDR3aa: CASSSRTSGSHDEQYF
CDR3nt: TGTGCCAGCAGCTCGCGGACTAGCGGGAGCCACGACGAGCAGTACTTC

abundance: few
d_gene: TRBD1
j_gene: TRBJ1-2
v_gene: TRBV5-1
CDR3aa: CASSTDRDSVYGYTF
CDR3nt: TGCGCCAGCAGCACAGACCGGGACAGCGTGTATGGCTACACCTTC

abundance: many
d_gene: .
j_gene: TRBJ2-2
v_gene: TRBV30
CDR3aa: CASTLAGELFF
CDR3nt: TGTGCCTCAACCTTGGCCGGGGAGCTGTTTTTT

abundance: many
d_gene: .
j_gene: TRBJ2-5
v_gene: TRBV28
CDR3aa: CASSLYSQQETQYF
CDR3nt: TGTGCCAGCAGTTTATACTCCCAGCAAGAGACCCAGTACTTC

abundance: few
d_gene: .
j_gene: TRBJ1-4
v_gene: TRBV2
CDR3aa: CASSGRGNEKLFF
CDR3nt: TGTGCCAGCTCGGGTAGAGGGAATGAAAAACTGTTTTTT

abundance: many
d_gene: .
j_gene: TRBJ2-7
v_gene: TRBV6-2/TRBV6-3
CDR3aa: CASQLQGPYEQYF
CDR3nt: TGTGCCAGTCAGTTACAGGGACCCTACGAGCAGTACTTC

abundance: many
d_gene: .
j_gene: TRBJ2-3
v_gene: TRBV12-3/TRBV12-4
CDR3aa: CASSLNAVSTDTQYF
CDR3nt: TGTGCCAGCAGTTTAAATGCGGTTAGCACAGATACGCAGTATTTT

abundance: many
d_gene: .
j_gene: TRBJ2-7
v_gene: TRBV2
CDR3aa: CASSEDGSAKNRAEQYF
CDR3nt: TGTGCCAGCAGTGAGGATGGTAGCGCTAAGAATAGGGCCGAGCAGTACTTC

abundance: many
d_gene: .
j_gene: TRBJ2-6
v_gene: TRBV12-3/TRBV12-4
CDR3aa: CASRPQSGTGGANVLTF
CDR3nt: TGTGCCAGCAGACCACAGTCAGGGACGGGTGGGGCCAACGTCCTGACTTTC

abundance: many
d_gene: .
j_gene: TRBJ2-7
v_gene: TRBV11-1
CDR3aa: CASAKRAATSEQYF
CDR3nt: TGTGCCAGCGCCAAACGGGCCGCTACTTCCGAGCAGTACTTC

abundance: many
d_gene: .
j_gene: TRBJ1-3
v_gene: TRBV20-1
CDR3aa: CSAQTRPSSGNTIYF
CDR3nt: TGCAGTGCTCAGACACGACCGAGCTCTGGAAACACCATATATTTT

abundance: .
d_gene: TRBD1
j_gene: TRBJ2-5
v_gene: TRBV28
CDR3aa: CASSPWGQGGETQYF
CDR3nt: TGTGCCAGCAGTCCGTGGGGACAGGGCGGGGAGACCCAGTACTTC

abundance: many
d_gene: TRBD1
j_gene: TRBJ2-7
v_gene: TRBV20-1
CDR3aa: CSARPHRGYEQYF
CDR3nt: TGCAGTGCTCGCCCCCACAGGGGCTACGAGCAGTACTTC

abundance: .
d_gene: .
j_gene: TRBJ2-1
v_gene: TRBV19
CDR3aa: CASSVGGRTYNEQFF
CDR3nt: TGTGCCAGTAGCGTGGGAGGTCGCACCTACAATGAGCAGTTCTTC

abundance: many
d_gene: .
j_gene: TRBJ1-2
v_gene: TRBV10-3
CDR3aa: CAISESREAGAYGYTF
CDR3nt: TGTGCCATCAGTGAGTCCCGTGAGGCAGGGGCCTATGGCTACACCTTC

abundance: many
d_gene: .
j_gene: TRBJ2-2
v_gene: TRBV20-1
CDR3aa: CSARGLTNTGELFF
CDR3nt: TGCAGTGCCCGTGGCCTTACTAACACCGGGGAGCTGTTTTTT

abundance: few
d_gene: TRBD2
j_gene: TRBJ2-2
v_gene: TRBV5-1
CDR3aa: CASRGGGDAGELFF
CDR3nt: TGCGCCAGCCGGGGGGGGGGCGACGCCGGGGAGCTGTTTTTT

abundance: many
d_gene: TRBD1
j_gene: TRBJ2-1
v_gene: TRBV2
CDR3aa: CASSPRDRGRNEQFF
CDR3nt: TGTGCCAGCAGCCCCCGGGACAGGGGTAGGAATGAGCAGTTCTTC

abundance: many
d_gene: .
j_gene: TRBJ2-5
v_gene: TRBV20-1
CDR3aa: CSASGPPGETQYF
CDR3nt: TGCAGTGCTAGCGGACCCCCGGGGGAGACCCAGTACTTC

abundance: many
d_gene: .
j_gene: TRBJ2-1
v_gene: TRBV10-3
CDR3aa: CAISESGFPPTEQFF
CDR3nt: TGTGCCATCAGTGAGTCGGGCTTCCCCCCTACTGAGCAGTTCTTC

abundance: many
d_gene: .
j_gene: TRBJ2-2
v_gene: TRBV24-1
CDR3aa: CATSAPLGKNGGELFF
CDR3nt: TGTGCCACCAGTGCTCCGCTGGGGAAGAATGGCGGGGAGCTGTTTTTT

abundance: many
d_gene: TRBD1
j_gene: TRBJ2-5
v_gene: TRBV20-1
CDR3aa: CSARDLTGTGKQETQYF
CDR3nt: TGCAGTGCTAGAGATCTGACCGGGACAGGGAAACAAGAGACCCAGTACTTC

abundance: many
d_gene: .
j_gene: TRBJ2-3
v_gene: TRBV20-1
CDR3aa: CSARDWPGGSTQYF
CDR3nt: TGCAGTGCTAGAGATTGGCCAGGCGGGTCCACGCAGTATTTT

abundance: many
d_gene: .
j_gene: TRBJ2-5
v_gene: TRBV9
CDR3aa: CASSLGREETQYF
CDR3nt: TGTGCCAGCAGTTTAGGGAGAGAAGAGACCCAGTACTTC

abundance: many
d_gene: .
j_gene: TRBJ2-5
v_gene: TRBV19
CDR3aa: CASSMGGNQETQYF
CDR3nt: TGTGCCAGTAGTATGGGCGGAAATCAAGAGACCCAGTACTTC

abundance: many
d_gene: TRBD1
j_gene: TRBJ2-3
v_gene: TRBV10-1
CDR3aa: CASSTYTGVFTDTQYF
CDR3nt: TGCGCCAGCAGCACCTATACAGGGGTTTTCACAGATACGCAGTATTTT

abundance: few
d_gene: TRBD1
j_gene: TRBJ1-2
v_gene: TRBV4-2
CDR3aa: CASSQALGTGGIKYGYTF
CDR3nt: TGTGCCAGCAGCCAGGCCCTCGGGACAGGGGGCATTAAGTATGGCTACACCTTC

abundance: many
d_gene: .
j_gene: TRBJ2-1
v_gene: TRBV12-3/TRBV12-4
CDR3aa: CASSLFGGGAYNEQFF
CDR3nt: TGTGCCAGCAGTCTATTCGGTGGGGGCGCCTACAATGAGCAGTTCTTC

abundance: .
d_gene: .
j_gene: TRBJ1-4
v_gene: TRBV6-1
CDR3aa: CASSIAGEGGIGANEKLFF
CDR3nt: TGTGCCAGCAGTATTGCCGGGGAAGGTGGAATTGGAGCTAATGAAAAACTGTTTTTT

abundance: many
d_gene: .
j_gene: TRBJ2-7
v_gene: TRBV5-8
CDR3aa: CASSPARGRYEQYF
CDR3nt: TGTGCCAGCAGCCCAGCCAGGGGGAGGTACGAGCAGTACTTC

abundance: many
d_gene: .
j_gene: TRBJ2-7
v_gene: TRBV11-2
CDR3aa: CASSLEGDREVPYEQYF
CDR3nt: TGTGCCAGCAGCTTAGAAGGCGACAGGGAGGTCCCTTACGAGCAGTACTTC

abundance: many
d_gene: TRBD1
j_gene: TRBJ1-2
v_gene: TRBV20-1
CDR3aa: CSARGQAYGYTF
CDR3nt: TGCAGTGCTAGGGGACAGGCCTATGGCTACACCTTC

abundance: many
d_gene: TRBD1
j_gene: TRBJ1-6
v_gene: TRBV20-1
CDR3aa: CSARDWAGGASSPLHF
CDR3nt: TGCAGTGCTAGAGATTGGGCAGGGGGAGCGTCTTCACCCCTCCACTTT

abundance: many
d_gene: .
j_gene: TRBJ1-2
v_gene: TRBV20-1
CDR3aa: CSARRWGSNYGYTF
CDR3nt: TGCAGTGCCCGCCGGTGGGGCTCGAACTATGGCTACACCTTC

abundance: .
d_gene: TRBD2
j_gene: TRBJ2-3
v_gene: TRBV3-1
CDR3aa: CASSQPYTSGVRDTQYF
CDR3nt: TGTGCCAGCAGCCAACCGTATACTAGCGGAGTCAGGGATACGCAGTATTTT

abundance: few
d_gene: TRBD2
j_gene: TRBJ2-1
v_gene: TRBV28
CDR3aa: CASSTSGFGANEQFF
CDR3nt: TGTGCCAGCAGTACTAGCGGTTTCGGGGCCAATGAGCAGTTCTTC

abundance: many
d_gene: .
j_gene: TRBJ2-5
v_gene: TRBV7-8
CDR3aa: CASSSTGTVNLETQYF
CDR3nt: TGTGCCAGCAGCTCCACCGGGACGGTTAATTTGGAGACCCAGTACTTC

abundance: many
d_gene: .
j_gene: TRBJ1-2
v_gene: TRBV20-1
CDR3aa: CSAPVGDYGYTF
CDR3nt: TGCAGTGCCCCTGTGGGTGACTATGGCTACACCTTC

abundance: many
d_gene: .
j_gene: TRBJ2-1
v_gene: TRBV7-3
CDR3aa: CASSPRVASPYNEQFF
CDR3nt: TGTGCCAGCAGCCCCCGGGTGGCTAGCCCCTACAATGAGCAGTTCTTC

abundance: .
d_gene: .
j_gene: TRBJ2-6
v_gene: TRBV10-1
CDR3aa: CASRITYRTGTTSGANVLTF
CDR3nt: TGCGCCAGCCGAATCACCTATCGGACAGGGACTACCTCTGGGGCCAACGTCCTGACTTTC

abundance: many
d_gene: TRBD2
j_gene: TRBJ2-1
v_gene: TRBV6-1
CDR3aa: CASSEVRTSGREFF
CDR3nt: TGTGCCAGCAGTGAAGTCCGGACTAGCGGGAGAGAGTTCTTC

abundance: few
d_gene: TRBD1
j_gene: TRBJ2-1
v_gene: TRBV19
CDR3aa: CASPCGTGRYNEQFF
CDR3nt: TGTGCCAGTCCCTGCGGGACAGGGAGATACAATGAGCAGTTCTTC

abundance: many
d_gene: TRBD2
j_gene: TRBJ2-1
v_gene: TRBV7-2
CDR3aa: CASSRRGTSGRAGEQFF
CDR3nt: TGTGCCAGCAGCCGGAGGGGGACTAGCGGGAGGGCCGGTGAGCAGTTCTTC

abundance: many
d_gene: .
j_gene: TRBJ1-2
v_gene: TRBV12-3/TRBV12-4
CDR3aa: CASSLDRTSGYTF
CDR3nt: TGTGCCAGCAGTCTCGACAGGACAAGTGGCTACACCTTC

abundance: .
d_gene: TRBD2
j_gene: TRBJ2-2
v_gene: TRBV7-3
CDR3aa: CASSPREAGELFF
CDR3nt: TGTGCCAGCAGCCCCCGGGAGGCCGGGGAGCTATTTTTT

abundance: many
d_gene: TRBD1
j_gene: TRBJ1-6
v_gene: TRBV7-2
CDR3aa: CASSQGQGSSPPLHF
CDR3nt: TGTGCCAGCAGCCAAGGACAGGGGAGTTCCCCACCCCTCCACTTT

abundance: .
d_gene: .
j_gene: TRBJ2-4
v_gene: TRBV2
CDR3aa: CASRDADGLAKNIQYF
CDR3nt: TGTGCCAGCAGGGATGCAGACGGGCTAGCCAAAAACATTCAGTACTTC

abundance: .
d_gene: .
j_gene: TRBJ1-2
v_gene: TRBV19
CDR3aa: CASSLQGIHGYTF
CDR3nt: TGTGCCAGTAGTCTTCAGGGAATCCATGGCTACACCTTC

abundance: many
d_gene: .
j_gene: TRBJ2-1
v_gene: TRBV19
CDR3aa: CASTPGAGGPYNEQFF
CDR3nt: TGTGCCAGTACCCCGGGGGCAGGAGGCCCGTACAATGAGCAGTTCTTC

abundance: many
d_gene: .
j_gene: TRBJ2-5
v_gene: TRBV6-5
CDR3aa: CASAIGLQETQYF
CDR3nt: TGTGCCAGCGCTATTGGCCTTCAAGAGACCCAGTACTTC

abundance: many
d_gene: .
j_gene: TRBJ2-2
v_gene: TRBV19
CDR3aa: CASSIGVNTGELFF
CDR3nt: TGTGCCAGTAGTATTGGTGTGAACACCGGGGAGCTGTTTTTT

abundance: many
d_gene: .
j_gene: TRBJ2-5
v_gene: TRBV2
CDR3aa: CASSEEREETQYF
CDR3nt: TGTGCCAGCAGTGAAGAAAGGGAGGAGACCCAGTACTTC

abundance: many
d_gene: .
j_gene: TRBJ2-1
v_gene: TRBV13
CDR3aa: CASSGGHEQFF
CDR3nt: TGTGCCAGCAGCGGGGGCCATGAGCAGTTCTTC

abundance: once
d_gene: TRBD2
j_gene: TRBJ2-1
v_gene: TRBV9
CDR3aa: CASSAQLAGVGNEQFF
CDR3nt: TGTGCCAGCAGCGCCCAACTAGCGGGAGTGGGCAATGAGCAGTTCTTC

abundance: many
d_gene: .
j_gene: TRBJ2-4
v_gene: TRBV15
CDR3aa: CATSRASLLAKNIQYF
CDR3nt: TGTGCCACCAGCAGAGCCTCACTTCTAGCCAAAAACATTCAGTACTTC

abundance: many
d_gene: .
j_gene: TRBJ1-2
v_gene: TRBV5-1
CDR3aa: CASSLEGGYGYTF
CDR3nt: TGCGCCAGCAGCTTGGAAGGTGGATATGGCTACACCTTC

abundance: many
d_gene: .
j_gene: TRBJ1-6
v_gene: TRBV19
CDR3aa: CASSTGRTNSPLHF
CDR3nt: TGTGCCAGTAGTACGGGACGGACAAATTCACCCCTCCACTTT